This TCR beta chain appears in the sequencing data of a study of T cell repertoires in cytomegalovirus infection. Study-level information: Indications came from public TCR beta signatures; they pointed to CMV infection and to a matching HLA type.

Each CDR3 protein gets one entry after TCRdb re-called the reads with MiXCR. This sample has more than 400,000 distinct CDR3 sequences; approximately 25% occur once, and the top ten carry roughly 13%. About this clonotype itself: Its antigen is still unknown.

Germline V gene sequence: CDR1 MDHEN, CDR2 SYDVKM. The CDR3 extends over 16 amino acids. The V and J ends lost 4 bases and 1 base, in that order; junction bases with no gene match: 10. Study-wide results and limits: Cumulative public TCR beta family frequency identified carriers of CMV plus the relevant HLA. Clonotype analysis showed dominance of the ex vivo response by HLA-C-restricted CMV-specific TCR beta clonotypes.

The chain joins TRBV28 to TRBJ2-7; 7 bases fit TRBD1. Specimen: PBMCs. The sequence was obtained from a human donor in good health (CMV status not recorded). Some clones in this sample may be carry-over from other donors' samples. The DNA for the CDR3 is TGTGCCAGCAGTTCCCAGGCCCTACAGGGGTCCTACGAGCAGTACTTC. This encodes CASSSQALQGSYEQYF.